Below are 11 T cell receptor beta chains sequenced from a single sample in a study of CD8 T cells in ankylosing spondylitis. TCRdb independently ran MiXCR on the 5' RACE reads; one entry per CDR3 protein. The table records 85,000 to 100,000 distinct CDR3 sequences, around 10% of them present only once. The specimen was blood, either unsorted or a sorted T cell fraction (not recorded which). The origin of the receptors is a male donor with ankylosing spondylitis or in good health (not recorded which).

At least ten counts were recorded for this clonotype. J is TRBJ2-1 and V is TRBV27, with 11 bases identical to TRBD1. This CDR3 comprises 18 residues. The V and J ends lost 5 bases and 4 bases, in that order; junction bases with no gene match: 13. Per germline, CDR1 MNHEY and CDR2 SMNVEV (reference sequence). The CDR3, as DNA: TGTGCCAGCAGTCCGACCTCGCCGGGACAGGGGGGTTACAATGAGCAGTTCTTC. Amino acids: CASSPTSPGQGGYNEQFF.

A remark on this clonotype: Being one base from a much bigger clone, this may be a read error. The chain is built from TRBV15 and TRBJ2-7; 9 bases map to TRBD2. This CDR3 is built from 17 residues. Germline trimming cut 0 bases from V and 3 bases from J; bases unmatched to any gene: 9. The germline gives CDR1 LNHNV, CDR2 YYDKDF (reference sequence). The CDR3 DNA reads as TGTGCCACCAGCAGAGAGAGGCTAGCGGGGCTGGACTACGAGCAGTACTTC. It yields the protein CATSRERLAGLDYEQYF. Looking up the rest from reference TRBV15 and TRBJ2-7 gives the full variable domain: DAMVIQNPRYQVTQFGKPVTLSCSQTLNHNVMYWYQQKSSQAPKLLFHYYDKDFNNEADTPDNFQSRRPNTSFCFLDIRSPGLGDTAMYLCATSRERLAGLDYEQYFGPGTRLTVT.

This clonotype showed up many times. The CDR3 is CASSLETRQGGTGELFF. CDR3 DNA: TGTGCCAGCAGTTTGGAGACTCGACAGGGTGGGACCGGGGAGCTGTTTTTT. The chain links TRBV28 to TRBJ2-2; 7 bases fit TRBD1. Germline CDR1 MDHEN, CDR2 SYDVKM. V gave up 3 bases and J gave up 5 bases; unmatched junction bases: 12. The length of the CDR3 is 17 residues. Looking up the rest from reference TRBV28 and TRBJ2-2 gives the full variable domain: DVKVTQSSRYLVKRTGEKVFLECVQDMDHENMFWYRQDPGLGLRLIYFSYDVKMKEKGDIPEGYSVSREKKERFSLILESASTNQTSMYLCASSLETRQGGTGELFFGEGSRLTVL.

This clonotype was seen a few times. The chain recombines TRBV6-5 with TRBJ2-3; 8 nucleotides match TRBD2. The CDR3 extends over 18 amino acids. CDR1 MNHEY and CDR2 SVGAGI come from the germline V gene. The J segment lost 4 bases and the V segment lost 4 bases, leaving 16 bases of the junction unmatched. CDR3 DNA sequence: TGTGCCAGCAGTTTACCAGCGGGGGCTCATTCGGGCGCAGATACGCAGTATTTT. Residues: CASSLPAGAHSGADTQYF.

This clonotype has a count of ten or more. The rearrangement joins TRBV5-1 to TRBJ2-2; 10 nucleotides match TRBD1. Germline CDR1 SGHRS, CDR2 YFSETQ. The CDR3 is 15 amino acids. The trim removed 4 bases at V and 6 bases at J, leaving 6 bases unmatched. The CDR3 protein is CASSTGTGAPGELFF. In nucleotides, the CDR3 is TGCGCCAGCAGCACCGGGACAGGGGCTCCCGGGGAGCTGTTTTTT. The full variable domain, its missing parts supplied by reference TRBV5-1 and TRBJ2-2, is KAGVTQTPRYLIKTRGQQVTLSCSPISGHRSVSWYQQTPGQGLQFLFEYFSETQRNKGNFPGRFSGRQFSNSRSEMNVSTLELGDSALYLCASSTGTGAPGELFFGEGSRLTVL.

This clonotype was detected ten times or more. CDR3 in amino acids: CASSLDPGAGTEAFF. CDR3 nucleotides: TGTGCCAGCAGCTTGGACCCGGGGGCGGGAACTGAAGCTTTCTTT. J is TRBJ1-1 and V is TRBV5-5; D is perhaps TRBD1 (6 bases). This CDR3 spans 15 amino acids. CDR1 is SGHKS, CDR2 YYEKEE, per germline (reference sequence). V was cut by 0 bases and J by 5 bases, with 14 bases left in between.

This clonotype was detected many times. V usage is TRBV24-1 and J usage is TRBJ2-1; 11 bases align to TRBD2. V was clipped by 1 base and J by 7 bases; unmatched bases: 8. The CDR3 consists of 17 residues. CDR1 and CDR2 from the germline V gene are KGHDR and SFDVKD. CDR3 in amino acids: CATSDLKIAGGLNEQFF. The CDR3 coding sequence is TGTGCCACCAGTGATTTAAAAATAGCGGGGGGGCTGAATGAGCAGTTCTTC.

This clonotype was observed at least ten times. The rearrangement joins TRBV29-1 to TRBJ2-2, with D unresolved. Germline V gene lookup returns CDR1 SQVTM and CDR2 ANQGSEA. This CDR3 contains 15 residues. With 0 bases removed from V and 5 bases from J, the gap between germline ends came to 13 bases. The DNA of the CDR3 is TGCAGCGTTGAAGATGTTCTCGGGCAAACCGGGGAGCTGTTTTTT. It codes for CSVEDVLGQTGELFF.

With respect to this clonotype: A much larger clone sits a single nucleotide away, making a read error possible. The chain combines TRBV7-6 with TRBJ1-1; D is undetermined. The CDR3 totals 11 residues. Germline V gene lookup returns CDR1 SGHVS and CDR2 FNYEAQ. CDR3 sequence: CASRSGTQAFF. In DNA form, the CDR3 reads TGTGCCAGCAGGTCTGGCACTCAAGCTTTCTTT.

This clonotype was counted ten times or more. CDR3 region: CASSLVRGQNQPQHF. The CDR3 coding sequence is TGTGCCAGCAGTTTGGTGAGGGGGCAGAATCAGCCCCAGCATTTT. The rearrangement links TRBV28 to TRBJ1-5; 7 bases map to TRBD1. Germline CDR1 is MDHEN and CDR2 is SYDVKM. The CDR3 spans 15 residues. J gave up 4 bases and V 3 bases, and 6 bases lay outside the gene matches.

This clonotype was picked up many times. This chain's CDR3 is CASSSVPSRSLSSYNEQFF. In DNA, the CDR3 is TGTGCCAGCAGTTCTGTACCTAGCAGGAGTCTTAGCTCCTACAATGAGCAGTTCTTC. The V and J genes are TRBV6-2 or TRBV6-3 and TRBJ2-1; perhaps TRBD2 as D (5 bases). V lost 4 bases, J lost 0 bases, and 22 bases lay in between. Germline CDR1 MNHEY, CDR2 SVGEGT. The CDR3 is made up of 19 amino acids.